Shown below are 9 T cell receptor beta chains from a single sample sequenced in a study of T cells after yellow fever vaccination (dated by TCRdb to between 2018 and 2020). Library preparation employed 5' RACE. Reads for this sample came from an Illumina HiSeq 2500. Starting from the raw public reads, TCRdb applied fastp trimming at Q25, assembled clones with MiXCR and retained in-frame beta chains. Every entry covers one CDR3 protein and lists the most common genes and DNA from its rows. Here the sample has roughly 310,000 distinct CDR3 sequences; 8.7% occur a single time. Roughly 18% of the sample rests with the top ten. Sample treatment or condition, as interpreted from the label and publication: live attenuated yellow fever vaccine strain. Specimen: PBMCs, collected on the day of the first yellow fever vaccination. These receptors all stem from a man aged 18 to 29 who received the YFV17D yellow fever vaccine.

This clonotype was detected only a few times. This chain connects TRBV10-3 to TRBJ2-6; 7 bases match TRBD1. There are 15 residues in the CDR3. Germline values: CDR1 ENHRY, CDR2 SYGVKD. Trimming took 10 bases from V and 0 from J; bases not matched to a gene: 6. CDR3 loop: CATSGQTSGANVLTF. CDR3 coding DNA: TGTGCCACCTCGGGACAGACCTCTGGGGCCAACGTCCTGACTTTC.

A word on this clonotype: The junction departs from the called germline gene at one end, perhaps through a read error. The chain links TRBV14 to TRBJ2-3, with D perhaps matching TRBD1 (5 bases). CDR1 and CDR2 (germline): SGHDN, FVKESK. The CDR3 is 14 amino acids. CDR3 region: CASSVDKGTHTQYF. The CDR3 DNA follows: TGTGCCAGCAGCGTGGACAAGGGCACACATACGCAGTATTTT.

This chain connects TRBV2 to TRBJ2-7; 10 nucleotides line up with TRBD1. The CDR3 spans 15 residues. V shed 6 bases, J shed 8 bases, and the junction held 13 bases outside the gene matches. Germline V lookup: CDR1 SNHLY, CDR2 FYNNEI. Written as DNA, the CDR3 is TGTGCCAGCAGAGGACAGGGGGGGACAGGGCTCCAGCAGTACTTC. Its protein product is CASRGQGGTGLQQYF.

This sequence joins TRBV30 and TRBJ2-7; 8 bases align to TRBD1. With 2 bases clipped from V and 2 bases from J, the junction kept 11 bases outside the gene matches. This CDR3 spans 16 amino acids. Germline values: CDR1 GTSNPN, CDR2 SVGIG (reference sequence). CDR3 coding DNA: TGTGCCTGGAGTCCCTCAGGGGGCACTAAGGCCTACGAGCAGTACTTC. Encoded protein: CAWSPSGGTKAYEQYF.

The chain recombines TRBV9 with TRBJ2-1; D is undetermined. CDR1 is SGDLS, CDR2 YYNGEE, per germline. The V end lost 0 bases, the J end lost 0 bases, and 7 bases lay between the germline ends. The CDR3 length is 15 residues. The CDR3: CASSVGASSYNEQFF. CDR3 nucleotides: TGTGCCAGCAGCGTAGGGGCGAGCTCCTACAATGAGCAGTTCTTC. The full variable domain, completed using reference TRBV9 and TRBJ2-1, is DSGVTQTPKHLITATGQRVTLRCSPRSGDLSVYWYQQSLDQGLQFLIQYYNGEERAKGNILERFSAQQFPDLHSELNLSSLELGDSALYFCASSVGASSYNEQFFGPGTRLTVL.

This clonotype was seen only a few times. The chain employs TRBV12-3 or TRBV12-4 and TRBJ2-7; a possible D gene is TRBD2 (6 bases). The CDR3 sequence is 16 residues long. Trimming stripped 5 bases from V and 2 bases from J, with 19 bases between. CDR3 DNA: TGTGCCAGCAGTCCCCGGGGTGGTGCGGGGCCCTACGAGCAGTACTTC. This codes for CASSPRGGAGPYEQYF.

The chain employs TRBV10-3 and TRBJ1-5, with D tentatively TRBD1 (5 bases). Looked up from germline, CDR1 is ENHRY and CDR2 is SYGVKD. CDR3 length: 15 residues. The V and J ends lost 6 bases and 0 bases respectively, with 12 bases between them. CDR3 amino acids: CAIRTGEDSNQPQHF. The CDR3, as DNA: TGTGCCATCAGAACAGGCGAGGATAGCAATCAGCCCCAGCATTTT.

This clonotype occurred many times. In nucleotides, the CDR3 is TGCGCCAGCAGCTTGGACGTAAGCTACAATGAGCAGTTCTTC. It codes for CASSLDVSYNEQFF. This chain links TRBV5-1 with TRBJ2-1; D gene uncertain. Germline loops: CDR1 SGHRS, CDR2 YFSETQ. Trimming took 0 bases from V and 3 from J, leaving 7 bases between them. This CDR3 region has 14 residues.

Here the CDR3 reads CASSTPPVTQYF. CDR3 sequence (DNA): TGTGCCAGCAGCACTCCTCCCGTTACGCAGTATTTT. The gene calls are TRBV7-2 and TRBJ2-3; D gene unclear. Deletions cut 5 bases from V and 8 bases from J, with 11 bases between. The germline CDR1 and CDR2 sequences are SGHTA and FQGNSA. The length of the CDR3 is 12 residues.